The 22 T cell receptor beta chains reported below all come from one sample, sequenced in a study of cytomegalovirus exposure and HLA in healthy donors. The table came from immunoSEQ multiplex PCR; TCRdb's copy has only in-frame clones and leaves some out. This table holds around 250,000 clones, about 90% found once. The sequencing sample was made of PBMCs. All receptors come from a woman under 30 in good health and CMV-seronegative.

The chain combines TRBV27 with TRBJ2-5, with TRBD1 matching over 8 bases. The ends lost 5 bases at V and 3 bases at J; junction bases unmatched: 11. The CDR3 runs to 16 residues. Germline V gene sequence: CDR1 MNHEY, CDR2 SMNVEV (reference sequence). The CDR3 loop is CASSGLYRGSEETQYF. Written as DNA, the CDR3 is TGTGCCAGCAGTGGTTTATACAGGGGGTCGGAAGAGACCCAGTACTTC.

This sequence joins TRBV4-1 and TRBJ2-7; TRBD2 agrees at 11 bases. The CDR3 consists of 17 residues. J lost 2 bases, V lost 0 bases, and 6 bases had no gene match. Germline loops: CDR1 MGHRA, CDR2 YSYEKL. The CDR3 region is CASSQDGSSGGAYEQYF. CDR3 nucleotide sequence: TGCGCCAGCAGCCAAGATGGGAGTAGCGGGGGGGCCTACGAGCAGTACTTC.

The V and J genes are TRBV5-1 and TRBJ2-1; 7 bases are shared with TRBD2. Germline loops: CDR1 SGHRS, CDR2 YFSETQ. This CDR3 comprises 16 residues. V shed 2 bases, J shed 5 bases, and the junction held 10 bases outside the gene matches. Here the CDR3 DNA reads TGCGCCAGCAGCTTTGGGTTGAGCGGGGAAGACAATGAGCAGTTCTTC. Its protein product is CASSFGLSGEDNEQFF.

The rearrangement links TRBV28 to TRBJ1-1; D might be TRBD1 (6 bases). Between the trimmed V and J ends, which lost 1 base and 4 bases, there was a span of 10 bases. The CDR3 extends over 14 amino acids. Germline V gene lookup returns CDR1 MDHEN and CDR2 SYDVKM. CDR3 DNA: TGTGCCAGCAGTTTATCACAGGGTGCCACTGAAGCTTTCTTT. Its protein is CASSLSQGATEAFF.

This clone appeared once. The chain recombines TRBV5-1 with TRBJ2-1, with TRBD2 identical over 10 bases. Germline V gene sequence: CDR1 SGHRS, CDR2 YFSETQ. With V trimmed by 2 bases and J by 7 bases, 6 bases remained unmatched. The CDR3 is made up of 15 amino acids. CDR3 sequence reads: CASSFVAGGRNEQFF. DNA of the CDR3: TGCGCCAGCAGCTTTGTAGCGGGGGGTAGGAATGAGCAGTTCTTC.

This chain joins TRBV5-6 and TRBJ1-2; 7 bases align to TRBD1. Trimming took 5 bases from V and 8 from J; bases not matched to a gene: 12. The length of the CDR3 is 14 residues. From germline, CDR1 is SGHDT and CDR2 YYEEEE. In nucleotides, the CDR3 is TGTGCCAGCAGTACCCAGGGGGGAGCGGAAGGCTACACCTTC. Its translation: CASSTQGGAEGYTF.

The genes are TRBV4-3 and TRBJ2-4, with D hard to call. The CDR3 extends over 13 amino acids. The germline V gene has CDR1 LGHNA and CDR2 YSLEER. The V gene lost 0 bases and the J gene lost 7 bases, with 7 bases spanning the gap. The CDR3, as DNA: TGCGCCAGCAGCCAAGATGTCGGGAACATTCAGTACTTC. Translating it yields CASSQDVGNIQYF.

The chain joins TRBV6-1 to TRBJ2-7; possible D gene TRBD2, 6 bases. Trimming stripped 6 bases from V and 3 bases from J, with 12 bases between. CDR3 length equals 13 residues. Per germline, CDR1 MNHNS and CDR2 SASEGT. The DNA for the CDR3 is TGTGCCAGCAGACCCCAGGGAGGCTACGAGCAGTACGTC. Translating it yields CASRPQGGYEQYV.

V usage is TRBV10-2 and J usage is TRBJ1-2; 8 bases fit TRBD1. Germline V gene data show CDR1 as WSHSY and CDR2 as SAAADI. V trimming: 2 bases; J trimming: 3 bases; junction bases outside the gene matches: 2. CDR3 length equals 14 residues. The CDR3 protein is CASSEAGGHYGYTF. In nucleotides, the CDR3 is TGCGCCAGCAGTGAGGCAGGGGGCCACTATGGCTACACCTTC.

This chain links TRBV28 with TRBJ1-6, with D tentatively TRBD1 (5 bases). Germline values: CDR1 MDHEN, CDR2 SYDVKM. The CDR3 sequence is 18 residues long. V was shortened by 1 base and J by 6 bases, with 19 bases between the two germline ends. CDR3 sequence (DNA): TGTGCCAGCAGTTTATTAAGGGGTGGGCTCAAGAGTAATTCACCCCTCCACTTT. Its protein product is CASSLLRGGLKSNSPLHF.

The chain links TRBV11-2 to TRBJ1-3, with D perhaps TRBD1 (6 bases). The CDR3 spans 16 residues. Trimming removed 2 bases at V and 0 bases at J, with 11 bases between. The germline V gene encodes CDR1 SGHAT and CDR2 FQNNGV. CDR3 DNA sequence: TGTGCCAGCAGCTTACGGGACACCATCTCTGGAAACACCATATATTTT. It yields the protein CASSLRDTISGNTIYF.

This clone was counted once. This sequence joins TRBV4-3 and TRBJ1-1; D not certain. With 3 bases removed from V and 0 bases from J, the gap between germline ends came to 11 bases. Germline V lookup: CDR1 LGHNA, CDR2 YSLEER. The CDR3 has 15 residues. For the CDR3, the DNA is TGCGCCAGCAGCCAGCGCCACCTACTGAACACTGAAGCTTTCTTT. Translating it yields CASSQRHLLNTEAFF.

This chain joins TRBV27 and TRBJ1-1; 8 bases map to TRBD1. This CDR3 region has 14 residues. The junction had 7 bases not matched to a gene; V was cut back by 6 bases and J by 4 bases. The germline CDR1 and CDR2 sequences are MNHEY and SMNVEV (reference sequence). This chain's CDR3 is CASRSGGRVTEAFF. CDR3 DNA: TGTGCCAGCAGGTCAGGGGGCAGGGTCACTGAAGCTTTCTTT.

In DNA form, the CDR3 reads TGTGCCAGCAGTTACTCGTCGTCGGGTGAGCAGTACGTC. This sequence encodes CASSYSSSGEQYV. V gene TRBV6-5 combines with J gene TRBJ2-7; D remains ambiguous. The V gene's germline CDR1 is MNHEY and CDR2 SVGAGI. V was pared by 0 bases and J by 7 bases, with 10 bases between. The CDR3 runs 13 residues.

This chain uses TRBV5-1 with TRBJ2-4, with a possible D match to TRBD1 (7 bases). Germline V CDR1 and CDR2: SGHRS, YFSETQ. The CDR3 has 17 residues. The V gene lost 4 bases and the J gene lost 6 bases, with 23 bases spanning the gap. For the CDR3, the DNA is TGCGCCAGCAGCCCCGACTCTCAGGGGGGCGGCGGAAACATTCAGTACTTC. This gives the protein CASSPDSQGGGGNIQYF.

The chain is built from TRBV18 and TRBJ2-2; TRBD2 matches at 7 bases. After removal of 3 bases from V and 2 bases from J, the junction contained 9 bases not matched to a gene. The CDR3 is 17 residues long. The germline V gene has CDR1 KGHSH and CDR2 LQKENI. CDR3 amino acids: CASSPPGGGPNTGELFF. CDR3 DNA sequence: TGTGCCAGCTCACCCCCAGGCGGGGGACCTAACACCGGGGAGCTGTTTTTT.

CDR3 sequence: CASSPRGANEQFF. The DNA of the CDR3 is TGTGCCAGCAGCCCGCGGGGGGCGAATGAGCAGTTCTTC. This chain joins TRBV14 and TRBJ2-1, with TRBD2 matching 8 bases. There are 13 residues in the CDR3. Germline V lookup: CDR1 SGHDN, CDR2 FVKESK. V was pared by 4 bases and J by 7 bases, with 3 bases of the junction left unmatched.

The V call is TRBV6-5, the J call TRBJ2-5, with 9 nucleotides matching TRBD2. The V gene's germline CDR1 is MNHEY and CDR2 SVGAGI. The CDR3 extends over 15 amino acids. J was trimmed by 1 base and V by 5 bases; bases with no gene match: 5. The CDR3 DNA sequence: TGTGCCAGCAGTAAGAGCGGGGGGAGCCAAGAGACCCAGTACTTC. It yields the protein CASSKSGGSQETQYF.

This chain uses TRBV30 with TRBJ2-7, with TRBD2 matching 12 bases. Per germline, CDR1 GTSNPN and CDR2 SVGIG (reference sequence). J lost 2 bases, V lost 4 bases, and 12 bases had no gene match. This CDR3 is 17 amino acids long. The CDR3 coding sequence is TGTGCCTGGAATGGGGCTAGCGGGGGGGCCGTCCCCTACGAGCAGTACTTC. It translates to CAWNGASGGAVPYEQYF.

The J gene is TRBJ1-5, the V gene TRBV6-1, with D perhaps matching TRBD1 (5 bases). The CDR3 has 16 residues. The V end was cut by 1 base, the J end by 0 bases, with 10 bases between. CDR1 is MNHNS, CDR2 SASEGT, per germline. Here the CDR3 reads CASSEGQRYSNQPQHF. The CDR3 DNA sequence: TGTGCCAGCAGTGAAGGACAGCGATATAGCAATCAGCCCCAGCATTTT.

J is TRBJ2-6 and V is TRBV2; tentative D call: TRBD1 (5 bases). In germline, CDR1 is SNHLY, CDR2 FYNNEI. V shed 6 bases and J shed 3 bases, with 12 bases lying between them. The CDR3 contains 15 residues. CDR3 region: CASREQVDGANVLTF. The CDR3 bases are TGTGCCAGCAGGGAACAGGTGGATGGGGCCAACGTCCTGACTTTC.

This rearrangement joins TRBV29-1 to TRBJ1-5, with 7 bases that match TRBD1. The CDR3 has 13 residues. The ends lost 6 bases at V and 3 bases at J; junction bases unmatched: 5. Germline V gene lookup returns CDR1 SQVTM and CDR2 ANQGSEA. The CDR3 loop reads CSVAGQINQPQHF. The CDR3 DNA reads TGCAGCGTCGCGGGACAGATCAATCAGCCCCAGCATTTT. The variable domain in full, completed from reference TRBV29-1 and TRBJ1-5, reads SAVISQKPSRDICQRGTSLTIQCQVDSQVTMMFWYRQQPGQSLTLIATANQGSEATYESGFVIDKFPISRPNLTFSTLTVSNMSPEDSSIYLCSVAGQINQPQHFGDGTRLSIL.